Below, 19 T cell receptor beta chains from the same sample are listed, as sequenced in a study of shared clonotypes between healthy human individuals. Clones were sequenced by immunoSEQ multiplex PCR, and TCRdb holds only the in-frame ones, with some missing. The repertoire includes under 2,500,000 clones, 95% of them detected once, and roughly 0.13% sits in the top ten. Sequenced sample: naive CD4+ T cells sorted from blood. The subset here: CD45RA+ positively selected. The receptors originated from a man between 18 and 35 years old in good health.

The chain uses TRBV4-2 and TRBJ1-6; D might be TRBD1 (5 bases). Trimming took 6 bases from V and 7 from J, leaving 10 bases between them. The CDR3 sequence is 13 residues long. Looked up from germline, CDR1 is LGHNA and CDR2 is YNFKEQ. The CDR3 here is CASRRGANSPLHF. CDR3 bases: TGTGCCAGCAGACGGGGCGCGAATTCACCCCTCCACTTT.

The CDR3 DNA follows: TGCGCCAGCAGCCAAGGAGCGGGGAGCTCCTACGAGCAGTACTTC. Translating gives CASSQGAGSSYEQYF. The genes are TRBV4-1 and TRBJ2-7; TRBD2 matches at 7 bases. The CDR3 has 15 residues. Trimming cost V 1 base and J 0 bases; bases outside gene matches: 3. Germline CDR1 and CDR2: MGHRA and YSYEKL.

J is TRBJ1-2 and V is TRBV10-3, with 7 bases identical to TRBD1. The CDR3 is 14 residues long. Unmatched junction bases numbered 3, after V lost 0 bases and J lost 5 bases. CDR1 and CDR2 from the germline V gene are ENHRY and SYGVKD. In nucleotides, the CDR3 is TGTGCCATCAGTGAGTCGACAGGGTTATATGGCTACACCTTC. Translating it yields CAISESTGLYGYTF.

The chain recombines TRBV6-1 with TRBJ2-7; 7 bases line up with TRBD1. The V and J ends lost 7 bases and 3 bases, in that order; junction bases with no gene match: 9. The CDR3 length is 14 residues. CDR1 MNHNS and CDR2 SASEGT come from the germline V gene. As DNA, the CDR3 is TGTGCCAGCAAAGGGGCAGGGGGAATCTACGAGCAGTACTTC. This encodes CASKGAGGIYEQYF.

This rearrangement joins TRBV2 to TRBJ2-7; 7 bases fit TRBD2. The CDR3 runs to 14 residues. The V gene end was trimmed by 8 bases and the J gene end by 6 bases; junction bases not matched to a gene: 13. CDR1 is SNHLY and CDR2 is FYNNEI in the germline V gene. The CDR3 spells CASRPQRGLSEQYF. The CDR3 DNA reads as TGTGCCAGCCGCCCCCAGCGGGGACTCTCCGAGCAGTACTTC.

The chain uses TRBV9 and TRBJ2-1; 10 bases fit TRBD1. The CDR3 spans 15 residues. Looked up from germline, CDR1 is SGDLS and CDR2 is YYNGEE. The V gene end was trimmed by 3 bases and the J gene end by 6 bases; junction bases not matched to a gene: 6. Written as DNA, the CDR3 is TGTGCCAGCAGCGCCGGGACAGGGGTTGGCAATGAGCAGTTCTTC. Translating gives CASSAGTGVGNEQFF.

In this sample, this clone turned up once. CDR3 sequence reads: CASSGTDYSYEQYF. DNA of the CDR3: TGTGCCAGCAGCGGGACCGATTACTCCTACGAGCAGTACTTC. J is TRBJ2-7 and V is TRBV6-1, with D possibly called TRBD1 or TRBD2 (5 bases each). This CDR3 spans 14 amino acids. With 6 bases removed from V and 0 bases from J, the gap between germline ends came to 12 bases. The germline V gene has CDR1 MNHNS and CDR2 SASEGT.

This clone was seen once. V is TRBV19 and J is TRBJ2-7; 8 bases fit TRBD1. The CDR3 covers 16 residues. V lost 6 bases, J lost 2 bases, and 12 bases stayed unmatched. Germline V gene sequence: CDR1 LNHDA, CDR2 SQIVND (reference sequence). In nucleotides, the CDR3 is TGTGCCAGTAGAGGACTCGGGGACAGGAATGCCTACGAGCAGTACTTC. Translating gives CASRGLGDRNAYEQYF.

This clone was counted once. The chain combines TRBV2 with TRBJ2-1, with 10 positions matching TRBD2. J lost 5 bases, V lost 6 bases, and 7 bases had no gene match. Germline V CDR1 and CDR2: SNHLY, FYNNEI. The CDR3 loop spans 15 amino acids. This chain's CDR3 is CASRRSSGRNNEQFF. Here the CDR3 DNA reads TGTGCCAGCAGGCGCAGTAGCGGGAGGAACAATGAGCAGTTCTTC.

In its sample, this clone was seen once. The chain joins TRBV5-1 to TRBJ2-2, with no clear D. V lost 1 base, J lost 7 bases, and 5 bases lay in between. Germline V gene lookup returns CDR1 SGHRS and CDR2 YFSETQ. The CDR3 totals 12 residues. CDR3: CASSLQVGELFF. CDR3 sequence (DNA): TGCGCCAGCAGCTTGCAAGTCGGGGAGCTGTTTTTT.

The rearrangement uses TRBV5-1 and TRBJ2-5; weak D call: TRBD1 (5 bases). Germline CDR1 reads SGHRS; CDR2 reads YFSETQ. V lost 4 bases and J lost 4, with 17 bases in between. The CDR3 has 15 amino acids. The CDR3 nucleotides are TGCGCCAGCAGCGAGTCAGGGTTAAGTAGAGAGACCCAGTACTTC. This sequence encodes CASSESGLSRETQYF.

The gene calls are TRBV5-1 and TRBJ2-1; 8 nucleotides line up with TRBD1. CDR1 is SGHRS and CDR2 is YFSETQ in the germline V gene. Trimming took 5 bases from V and 0 from J; bases not matched to a gene: 10. This CDR3 comprises 17 residues. Here the CDR3 DNA reads TGCGCCAGCAGAGTGTCTCCGGACAGGGTCTCCTACAATGAGCAGTTCTTC. The encoded protein is CASRVSPDRVSYNEQFF.

The genes are TRBV30 and TRBJ2-7, with 9 bases fitting TRBD2. This CDR3 comprises 16 residues. The germline V gene encodes CDR1 GTSNPN and CDR2 SVGIG (reference sequence). The ends lost 1 base at V and 6 bases at J; junction bases unmatched: 13. In DNA form, the CDR3 reads TGTGCCTGGAGTGCCCCCGGCGGGAGGGGATCTCGCGAGCAGTACTTC. Its protein is CAWSAPGGRGSREQYF.

This CDR3 reads CASTGQHSNQPQHF. The DNA for the CDR3 is TGTGCCAGTACGGGACAGCATAGCAATCAGCCCCAGCATTTT. V and J are TRBV19 and TRBJ1-5, with 7 bases lining up with TRBD1. V lost 7 bases to trimming and J lost 0 bases; unmatched junction nucleotides: 3. Germline CDR1 and CDR2: LNHDA and SQIVND (reference sequence). This CDR3 spans 14 amino acids.

The chain is built from TRBV27 and TRBJ2-3; D gene uncertain. The CDR3 contains 14 residues. Germline V CDR1 and CDR2: MNHEY, SMNVEV (reference sequence). V was cut by 6 bases and J by 5 bases, with 15 bases left in between. DNA for the CDR3: TGTGCCAGCAGGGGCAGACCGCCGAGAGATACGCAGTATTTT. Translating it yields CASRGRPPRDTQYF.

The chain is built from TRBV5-1 and TRBJ1-3; 7 bases fit TRBD1. The J segment lost 6 bases and the V segment lost 3 bases, leaving 6 bases of the junction unmatched. The germline CDR1 and CDR2 sequences are SGHRS and YFSETQ. The CDR3 runs to 14 residues. The CDR3 region has the DNA TGCGCCAGCAGCTCGACAGGGTTTGTAAACACCATATATTTT. As protein: CASSSTGFVNTIYF.

V and J are TRBV5-4 and TRBJ1-1, with 7 bases fitting TRBD1. Trimming cost V 0 bases and J 3 bases; bases outside gene matches: 5. Germline assignment: CDR1 SGHNT and CDR2 YYREEE (reference sequence). The CDR3 has 15 amino acids. CDR3 sequence (DNA): TGTGCCAGCAGCTTGGGACCGCAGGGGGACACTGAAGCTTTCTTT. Protein product: CASSLGPQGDTEAFF. Full variable domain (outside the CDR3, taken from reference TRBV5-4 and TRBJ1-1): ETGVTQSPTHLIKTRGQQVTLRCSSQSGHNTVSWYQQALGQGPQFIFQYYREEENGRGNFPPRFSGLQFPNYSSELNVNALELDDSALYLCASSLGPQGDTEAFFGQGTRLTVV.

The rearrangement uses TRBV6-1 and TRBJ2-1, with 9 bases aligning to TRBD1. The junction had 8 bases not matched to a gene; V was cut back by 3 bases and J by 8 bases. Germline V gene lookup returns CDR1 MNHNS and CDR2 SASEGT. The CDR3 has 15 residues. CDR3 sequence reads: CASSDTGGAGDEQFF. CDR3 in DNA: TGTGCCAGCAGTGACACAGGGGGCGCAGGGGATGAGCAGTTCTTC.

The J gene is TRBJ1-5, the V gene TRBV27, with D uncertain. Trimming pared 5 bases from V and 6 bases from J, leaving 8 bases between. This CDR3 region has 12 residues. Germline V gene data show CDR1 as MNHEY and CDR2 as SMNVEV (reference sequence). The CDR3, as DNA: TGTGCCAGCAGTACCCTCGCTCAGCCCCAGCATTTT. Translation gives CASSTLAQPQHF.